This TCR beta chain was captured in a study of cytomegalovirus exposure and HLA in healthy donors. The table lists this clone with a few counts. What it recognizes is unknown. Germline-derived CDR1 and CDR2 are WNHNN and SYGVQD (reference sequence). V shed 6 bases and J shed 0 bases, with 12 bases lying between them. The CDR3 extends over 14 amino acids. Study-wide points: It was reported in a later analysis that an Asian-associated ancestry cluster showed fewer N-insertions than the roughly 660-donor mean. After further analysis at a later stage, roughly 15,000 TCR beta sequences were associated with HLA alleles at 0.05 false discovery rate.

Every donor was a healthy person donating bone marrow. The primer mix had 60 Vbeta and 13 Jbeta primers. The repertoire was sequenced with immunoSEQ multiplex PCR; TCRdb's copy has only in-frame clones and lacks some. Among 50,000 to 65,000 clones listed, 70% to 80% were seen once. The sequence came from a man between 50 and 59 years old in good health and CMV-seropositive. The rearrangement uses TRBV10-1 and TRBJ2-7; tentatively, D is TRBD2 (6 bases). Input material: PBMCs. CDR3 amino acids: CASSRDLSSYEQYF. The CDR3 coding sequence is TGCGCCAGCAGCCGGGACTTGAGCTCCTACGAGCAGTACTTC.